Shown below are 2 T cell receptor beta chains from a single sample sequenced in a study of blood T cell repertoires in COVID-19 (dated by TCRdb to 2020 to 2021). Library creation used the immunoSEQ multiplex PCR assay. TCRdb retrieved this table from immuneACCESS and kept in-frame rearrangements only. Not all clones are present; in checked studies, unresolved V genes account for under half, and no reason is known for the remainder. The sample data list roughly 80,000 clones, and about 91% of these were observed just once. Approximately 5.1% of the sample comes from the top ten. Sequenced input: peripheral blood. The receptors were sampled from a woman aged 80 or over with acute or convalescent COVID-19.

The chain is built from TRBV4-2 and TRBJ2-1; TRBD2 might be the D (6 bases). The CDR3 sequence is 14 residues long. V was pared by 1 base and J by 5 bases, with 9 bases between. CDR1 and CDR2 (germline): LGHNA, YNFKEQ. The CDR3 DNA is TGTGCCAGCAGCCAAGTTCCTAGCGACAATGAGCAGTTCTTC. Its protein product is CASSQVPSDNEQFF.

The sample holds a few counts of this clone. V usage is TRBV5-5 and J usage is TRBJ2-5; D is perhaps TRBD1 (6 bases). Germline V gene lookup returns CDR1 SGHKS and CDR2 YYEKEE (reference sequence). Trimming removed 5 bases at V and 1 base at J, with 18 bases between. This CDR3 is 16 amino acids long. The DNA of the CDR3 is TGTGCCAGCAGTTTTAGCCCCCAGGGGAGCCAAGAGACCCAGTACTTC. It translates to CASSFSPQGSQETQYF.